Listed below are T cell receptor beta chains from one sample, sequenced in a study of shared clonotypes between healthy human individuals. TCRdb's table, derived via immunoSEQ multiplex PCR, lists solely in-frame clones and lacks some. Here the sample spans approximately 1,500,000 clones, 95% to 99% being singletons. Sequencing was performed on naive CD4+ T cells sorted from blood. These receptor sequences come from a man aged 25 to 40 in good health. CDR3s include the opening cysteine and the closing phenylalanine or tryptophan. The D gene is left open where the match is weak. Expanded clones are given a class, and other clones once, few, many or no size at all.

clone_size	j_call	v_call	d_call	cdr3_nt	cdr3_aa
-	TRBJ2-7	TRBV19	-	TGTGCCAGTAGTATTAGCCTACAGGGTGCCTACGAGCAGTACTTC	CASSISLQGAYEQYF
few	TRBJ2-7	TRBV10-2	TRBD2	TGCGCCAGCAGTGAGTCGTCTAGCGGGAGGTACGAGCAGTACTTC	CASSESSSGRYEQYF
-	TRBJ2-5	TRBV27	-	TGTGCCAGCAGTTATAAGGGTGGGCGCGTAGGCGAGACCCAGTACTTC	CASSYKGGRVGETQYF
once	TRBJ2-1	TRBV9	TRBD2	TGTGCCAGCAGCGTAGGGGCGGGAGGGCCACTTGAGCAGTTCTTC	CASSVGAGGPLEQFF
-	TRBJ1-5	TRBV7-2	TRBD1	TGTGCCAGCAGCAAAGAAATATACGACAGGGCCCTCGTATATTTT	CASSKEIYDRALVYF
-	TRBJ1-5	TRBV28	-	TGTGCCAGCAGTGGTCCTGGTCAGCCCCAGCATTTT	CASSGPGQPQHF
-	TRBJ1-3	TRBV25-1	TRBD1	TGTGCCAGCAGAGTGGGACAGGTCGGAAACACCATATATTTT	CASRVGQVGNTIYF
-	TRBJ1-2	TRBV7-8	-	TGTGCCAGCAGCTTAGCACCCCAGGGTGCCGCTAACTATGGCTACACCTTC	CASSLAPQGAANYGYTF
-	TRBJ2-1	TRBV2	TRBD2	TGTGCCAGCAGTGGACTAGCGGGAGTAACCTACAATGAGCAGTTCTTC	CASSGLAGVTYNEQFF
-	TRBJ2-3	TRBV11-2	TRBD1	TGTGCCAGCAGCCCTCTGACAGGGGACGTACATACGCAGTATTTT	CASSPLTGDVHTQYF
-	TRBJ2-7	TRBV5-1	TRBD1	TGCGCCAGCAGACGAGGGGACAGGGGGGATTACGAGCAGTACTTC	CASRRGDRGDYEQYF
-	TRBJ2-1	TRBV7-2	-	TGTGCCAGCAGCTTAGGGGTAAGATCCTACAATGAGCAGTTCTTC	CASSLGVRSYNEQFF
-	TRBJ1-2	TRBV5-6	TRBD1	TGTGCCAGCAGCGTGGGACAGCCAAACTATGGCTACACCTTC	CASSVGQPNYGYTF
-	TRBJ1-6	TRBV5-4	-	TGTGCCAGCAGCAGTCTCGAGGGGGCCCTCCACTTT	CASSSLEGALHF
-	TRBJ1-1	TRBV5-4	-	TGTGCCAGCAGCTTGGCCAAGGGACGTATCACTGAAGCTTTCTTT	CASSLAKGRITEAFF
-	TRBJ2-1	TRBV9	-	TGTGCCAGCAGCGTCTCCGGGAGTAGGATTAATGAGCAGTTCTTC	CASSVSGSRINEQFF
-	TRBJ1-2	TRBV6-5	TRBD1	TGTGCCAGCAGTCGCCAGGGGGTAGCTATGAGAGGCTACACCTTC	CASSRQGVAMRGYTF
-	TRBJ2-5	TRBV19	-	TGTGCCAGTAGTATTCCGGGGGCGCGGTCCTCAGAGACCCAGTACTTC	CASSIPGARSSETQYF
-	TRBJ1-5	TRBV19	-	TGTGCCAGTAGGGGAGGAAAGCTCTATAGCAATCAGCCCCAGCATTTT	CASRGGKLYSNQPQHF
-	TRBJ2-7	TRBV11-2	-	TGTGCCAGCAGCTTAGCATTGGGGAGTGACGAGCAGTACTTC	CASSLALGSDEQYF
-	TRBJ1-5	TRBV2	-	TGTGCCAGCAGTGAAGGCACAGGCCCCCCGCCCCAGCATTTT	CASSEGTGPPPQHF
-	TRBJ1-5	TRBV2	-	TGTGCCAGCAGTGTGTTAGAACAGAACAATCAGCCCCAGCATTTT	CASSVLEQNNQPQHF
-	TRBJ2-7	TRBV10-1	TRBD2	TGCGCCAGCAGTGCCTTCCTAGCGGGAGGGCGCGAGCAGTACTTC	CASSAFLAGGREQYF
-	TRBJ2-1	TRBV10-3	TRBD1	TGTGCCATCAGCCCGTCTGGGGACAGGAGAAACAATGAGCAGTTCTTC	CAISPSGDRRNNEQFF
-	TRBJ2-7	TRBV6-6	-	TGTGCCACCACGAATAGCGTCGACGAGCAGTACTTC	CATTNSVDEQYF
-	TRBJ2-6	TRBV27	-	TGTGCCAGCAGTTCCAGGGTGGTAGCTGGGGCCAACGTCCTGACTTTC	CASSSRVVAGANVLTF
-	TRBJ2-5	TRBV5-1	-	TGCGCCAGCAGCGGCCGTGGGGAGCCCCAAGAGACCCAGTACTTC	CASSGRGEPQETQYF
-	TRBJ2-5	TRBV5-1	-	TGCGCCAGCAGCTTCGACGTCCGGAGGGAAGAGACCCAGTACTTC	CASSFDVRREETQYF
once	TRBJ2-6	TRBV5-3	-	TGTGCCAGAAGCTTGGTCCAGCCCTCTGGGGCCAACGTCCTGACTTTC	CARSLVQPSGANVLTF
-	TRBJ2-3	TRBV7-6	TRBD2	TGTGCCAGCACCCCAGGACTAGCGGGATTCGTGAATACGCAGTATTTT	CASTPGLAGFVNTQYF
-	TRBJ1-2	TRBV19	TRBD1	TGTGCCAGTAGTGTGACAGGGAACTATGGCTACACCTTC	CASSVTGNYGYTF
once	TRBJ1-4	TRBV18	-	TGTGCCAGCTCACCACCGTCTGGAACTAATGAAAAACTGTTTTTT	CASSPPSGTNEKLFF
-	TRBJ1-4	TRBV21-1	-	TGTGCCAGCAGCAAAGAGAAGGCGGTTAATGAAAAACTGTTTTTT	CASSKEKAVNEKLFF
-	TRBJ2-1	TRBV11-2	TRBD2	TGTGCCAGCAGCTTGACTAGCGGAACCTACAATGAGCAGTTCTTC	CASSLTSGTYNEQFF
-	TRBJ1-5	TRBV6-5	TRBD1	TGTGCCAGCAGACAGGGGGCGAAACAGCCCCAGCATTTT	CASRQGAKQPQHF
-	TRBJ2-7	TRBV7-2	TRBD2	TGTGCCAGCAGCTACCGACTAGCGGGGGGATACGAGCAGTACTTC	CASSYRLAGGYEQYF
-	TRBJ1-5	TRBV2	TRBD1	TGTGCCAGCAGTCCAGACAGGGTTGACAATCAGCCCCAGCATTTT	CASSPDRVDNQPQHF
-	TRBJ2-7	TRBV6-5	-	TGTGCCAGCAAACAATCTGGGCCCTACGAGCAGTACTTC	CASKQSGPYEQYF
-	TRBJ2-2	TRBV10-3	-	TGTGCCATCAGGAATCACGGTACAACCGGGGAGCTGTTTTTT	CAIRNHGTTGELFF
once	TRBJ2-1	TRBV28	TRBD1	TGTGCCAGCAGTTTTGGGACAGGAACGAATGAGCAGTTCTTC	CASSFGTGTNEQFF
-	TRBJ2-1	TRBV28	-	TGTGCCAGCAGTCAACCTCGGCAATACAATGAGCAGTTCTTC	CASSQPRQYNEQFF
-	TRBJ2-1	TRBV14	TRBD1	TGTGCCAGCCGGGACAGGGGTATTGCGATCTTC	CASRDRGIAIF
-	TRBJ2-1	TRBV11-2	-	TGTGCCAGCAGCTTAGTAGGGGCCGTCTACAATGAGCAGTTCTTC	CASSLVGAVYNEQFF
-	TRBJ2-1	TRBV4-2	TRBD2	TGTGCCAGCAGCCAAGACCAGCGGGAGGGGTACAATGAGCAGTTCTTC	CASSQDQREGYNEQFF
-	TRBJ1-2	TRBV2	-	TGTGCCAGCAGTGGGAGGGGAAAACATGGCTACACCTTC	CASSGRGKHGYTF
once	TRBJ1-1	TRBV19	-	TGTGCCAGTACCCGGTCCCCCATGAACACTGAAGCTTTCTTT	CASTRSPMNTEAFF
-	TRBJ2-7	TRBV2	-	TGTGCCAGCAGGGCAGACCCTTACGAGCAGTACTTC	CASRADPYEQYF
-	TRBJ2-5	TRBV5-4	TRBD2	TGTGCCAGCAGCACGGGGACTAGCGGGAGGGCCGGAGAGACCCAGTACTTC	CASSTGTSGRAGETQYF
-	TRBJ1-2	TRBV2	TRBD1	TGTGCCAGCAGTGGAGTGACAGGGGAGGGCTACACCTTC	CASSGVTGEGYTF
once	TRBJ2-7	TRBV27	TRBD2	TGTGCCAGCAGGGCAATAGGGGAGGGCCGTATTTACGAGCAGTACTTC	CASRAIGEGRIYEQYF
-	TRBJ2-7	TRBV5-1	TRBD2	TGCGCCAGCAGCTGGAGGACTAGCGGGAGCTCCTACGAGCAGTACTTC	CASSWRTSGSSYEQYF
once	TRBJ2-3	TRBV19	-	TGTGCCAGTAGTATTAGTGCCCCAGATACGCAGTATTTT	CASSISAPDTQYF
-	TRBJ2-7	TRBV19	-	TGTGCCAGTAGCCGGGACACTAGCTCCTACGAGCAGTACTTC	CASSRDTSSYEQYF
-	TRBJ2-7	TRBV5-1	-	TGCGCCAGCAGCCCCAAGGGGAACGGATACGAGCAGTACTTC	CASSPKGNGYEQYF
-	TRBJ2-1	TRBV30	-	TGTGCCTGGGGAGCACTGAGGGAGCAGTTCTTC	CAWGALREQFF
-	TRBJ2-5	TRBV18	-	TGTGCCACCTGTCGGGGGTGGCAAGAGACCCAGTACTTC	CATCRGWQETQYF
-	TRBJ2-1	TRBV27	TRBD2	TGTGCCAGCAGTTTATTTCTAGCGGGCCAAAACAATGAGCAGTTCTTC	CASSLFLAGQNNEQFF
-	TRBJ1-4	TRBV18	TRBD1	TGTGCCAGCTCACGAAACAGGGGAGATGAAAAACTGTTTTTT	CASSRNRGDEKLFF
-	TRBJ2-4	TRBV18	TRBD2	TGTGCCAGCTCACCACTTCCCTTCGAAGCGGGAGGCAAAAACATTCAGTACTTC	CASSPLPFEAGGKNIQYF